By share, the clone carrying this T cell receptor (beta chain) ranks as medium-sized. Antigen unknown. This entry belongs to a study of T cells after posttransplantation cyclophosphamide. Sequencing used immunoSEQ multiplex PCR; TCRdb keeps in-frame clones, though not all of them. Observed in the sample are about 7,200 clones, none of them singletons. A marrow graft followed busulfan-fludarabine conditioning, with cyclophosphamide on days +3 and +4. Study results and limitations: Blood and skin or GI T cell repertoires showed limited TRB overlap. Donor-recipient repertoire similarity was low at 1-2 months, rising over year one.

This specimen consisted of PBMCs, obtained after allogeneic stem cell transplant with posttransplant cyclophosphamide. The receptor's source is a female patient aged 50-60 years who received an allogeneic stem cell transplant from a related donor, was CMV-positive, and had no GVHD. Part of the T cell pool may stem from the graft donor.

This CDR3 reads CASGRGEDNQPQHF. CDR3 nucleotides: TGTGCCAGCGGGCGAGGGGAAGACAATCAGCCCCAGCATTTT. This chain connects TRBV27 to TRBJ1-5; TRBD1 is a possible D gene (5 bases). CDR1 is MNHEY and CDR2 is SMNVEV in the germline V gene (reference sequence). Trimming removed 8 bases at V and 3 bases at J, with 14 bases between. This CDR3 spans 14 amino acids.